The clone carrying this T cell receptor beta chain was found a few times. Its antigen remains unknown. Unique molecular identifiers featured in each of the TCR beta cDNA libraries. Input of roughly 0.9 to 11 million T cells yielded 450,000 to 550,000 cDNA molecules. Each CDR3 protein is one row after TCRdb ran MiXCR on the PCR reads. The sample shows about 820,000 distinct CDR3 sequences, approximately 53% of them seen only once. The data stem from a study of post-analysis software for immune sequencing data. The CDR3 is 14 residues long. V shed 2 bases, J shed 8 bases, and the junction held 4 bases outside the gene matches. The study, taken as a whole, reports: A significant reduction in normalized Chao1 diversity was observed in multiple sclerosis patients versus controls. About five TRBV segments were more frequent in patients than controls; TRBV5-6, TRBV5-1 and TRBV20-1 belonged to this group. With F measure, samples from one preparation batch clustered together strongly.

The origin of this receptor is a girl under 18 with multiple sclerosis. V usage is TRBV12-3 or TRBV12-4 and J usage is TRBJ1-2, with 11 bases fitting TRBD1. The specimen sequenced was blood. The CDR3 loop is CASSLWGQGGGYTF. In DNA form, the CDR3 reads TGTGCCAGCAGTTTATGGGGACAGGGGGGCGGCTACACCTTC.